This T cell receptor (beta chain) was captured in a study of blood T cell repertoires in COVID-19 (dated by TCRdb to the early 2020s). Looking at the study overall: The collaborator samples originated in the United States, Italy and Spain and spanned the acute and convalescent phases of COVID-19. The prospective study material was composed of cDNA or gDNA derived from T cells, B-cell-depleted T cells, or PBMCs. Deeply sampled blood TCRbeta repertoires from subjects exposed to, actively infected with, or recovered from COVID-19 were included in the dataset. The repertoires were made available in a free public database intended to serve as a resource for research on the immune response to SARS-CoV-2. The samples were drawn from two sources: the first 160 participants of the ongoing ImmuneRACE study, and 1,200 or so subjects contributed by 6 global collaborators. The sample metadata nearly always contained a de-identified subject ID, COVID-19 status, age in years and sex. HLA class I and class II types, where available, came from metadata supplied by the sample provider rather than from assay-based typing. Broad study findings and their caveats: The amount of clinical and demographic metadata varied by source and participant and was provided uncurated.

Via the germline V gene, CDR1 is SGHTA and CDR2 FQGNSA. Unmatched junction bases come to 6, with V trimmed by 5 bases and J by 10 bases. From the cysteine through the phenylalanine, the CDR3 covers 12 amino acids. The sequence is cut down to CDR3 DNA, 36 bases in frame from base 1. A note on this clone: Its antigen remains unidentified. There are no base qualities to consult, and no much larger clone falls within one base.

Each collaborating institution followed its own protocols to collect whole blood in K2EDTA tubes. For TCRbeta analysis, collaborator samples were shipped as frozen whole blood, as isolated PBMCs, or as DNA extracted from either sample type. The immunoSEQ Assay, a bias-controlled multiplex PCR, was used to amplify TCRbeta CDR3 regions from genomic DNA. The published analysis was carried out like this. The number of nucleated cells in each sample was estimated from the amplification of reference gene primers within the assay. To quantify the absolute abundance of each unique TCRbeta CDR3 rearrangement, sequence reads were collapsed and filtered. Productive Simpson clonality was computed per sample as the square root of Simpson's diversity index over productive rearrangements. TCRdb took over this immuneACCESS table, retaining in-frame rearrangements with V and J assigned. Such tables are incomplete; in checked studies, under half of the missing clones stem from an unresolved V gene, and the remainder is unexplained. The DNA was the basis for D and trimming; V, J and clone size are from that table. In this sample the table shows about 73,000 clones, 65% to 85% of which occur a single time. The ten largest clones capture over 4.5% of the sample.

The sequence derives from a man aged 50 to 60 with active COVID-19. The sequenced sample consisted of peripheral blood. The V and J genes are TRBV7-2 and TRBJ1-1, and 8 junction bases match TRBD1. The sequenced DNA is TGTGCCAGCAGCCTAGGACAGGGCAGAGCTTTCTTT. This is translated as CASSLGQGRAFF.